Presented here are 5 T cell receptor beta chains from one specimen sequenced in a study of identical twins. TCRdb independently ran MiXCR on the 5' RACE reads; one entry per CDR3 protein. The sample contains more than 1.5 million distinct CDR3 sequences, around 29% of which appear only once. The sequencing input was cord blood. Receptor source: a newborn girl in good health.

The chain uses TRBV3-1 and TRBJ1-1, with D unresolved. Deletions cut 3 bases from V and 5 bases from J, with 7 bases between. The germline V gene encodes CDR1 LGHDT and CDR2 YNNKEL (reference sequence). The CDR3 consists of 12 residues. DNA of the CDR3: TGTGCCAGCAGCCAGCTGGAAACTGAAGCTTTCTTT. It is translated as CASSQLETEAFF.

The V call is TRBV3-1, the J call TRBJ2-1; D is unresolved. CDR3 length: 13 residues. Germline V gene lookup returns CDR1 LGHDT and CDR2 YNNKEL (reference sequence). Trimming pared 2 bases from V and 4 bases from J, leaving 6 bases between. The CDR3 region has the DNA TGTGCCAGCAGCCAATACCTTTACAATGAGCAGTTCTTC. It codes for CASSQYLYNEQFF.

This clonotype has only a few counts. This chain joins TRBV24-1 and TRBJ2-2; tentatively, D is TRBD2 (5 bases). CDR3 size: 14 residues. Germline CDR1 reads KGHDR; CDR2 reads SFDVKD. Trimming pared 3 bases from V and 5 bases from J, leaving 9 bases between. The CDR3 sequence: CATSDAGGTGELFF. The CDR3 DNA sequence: TGTGCCACCAGTGATGCTGGAGGAACCGGGGAGCTGTTTTTT.

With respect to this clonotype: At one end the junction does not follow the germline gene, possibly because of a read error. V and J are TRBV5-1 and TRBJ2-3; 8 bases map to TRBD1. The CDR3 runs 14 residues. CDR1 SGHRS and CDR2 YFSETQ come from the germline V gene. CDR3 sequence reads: CTSSLAGGADTQYF. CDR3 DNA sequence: TGCACCAGCAGCTTGGCAGGGGGCGCAGATACGCAGTATTTT.

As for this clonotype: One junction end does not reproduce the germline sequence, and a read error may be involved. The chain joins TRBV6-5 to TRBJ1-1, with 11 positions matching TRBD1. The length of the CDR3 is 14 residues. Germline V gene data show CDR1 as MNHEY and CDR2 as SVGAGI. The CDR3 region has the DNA TGTGCCAACAGTCCCGGGACAGGGGGGGCTGAAGCTTTCTTT. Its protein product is CANSPGTGGAEAFF.